This T cell receptor beta chain was documented in a study of early T cells in non-severe SARS-CoV-2 infection. Background on the study: Bulk RNA taken from unsorted whole blood was sequenced, leaving chains unpaired. General study results and limits: Anti-spike CD8 specificities were favored by VDJdb matching, whose results missed private and CD4 specificities.

Between the trimmed V and J ends, which lost 0 bases and 3 bases, there was a span of 15 bases. The CDR3 length is 16 residues. CDR1 and CDR2 (germline): DFQATT, SNEGSKA (reference sequence). This clonotype was detected a few times. The antigen is not known. The library protocol tagged individual cDNA molecules with unique molecular identifiers. TCRdb reprocessed the 5' RACE reads with MiXCR, giving one entry per CDR3 protein. Here the sample spans roughly 62,000 distinct CDR3 sequences, approximately 7.7% being singletons. The clonotype was recovered from an adult who was a healthcare worker with PCR-confirmed SARS-CoV-2 infection or an uninfected control (not recorded which). The gene calls are TRBV20-1 and TRBJ1-5; D unresolved. The specimen sequenced was whole blood. CDR3 region: CSARDRVRTVNQPQHF. The CDR3 region has the DNA TGCAGTGCTAGAGATCGGGTCAGGACGGTCAATCAGCCCCAGCATTTT.